Shown below are 13 T cell receptor beta chains from a single sample sequenced in a study of blood T cell repertoires in COVID-19. Repertoires were generated with immunoSEQ multiplex PCR, while TCRdb's copy carries only in-frame clones and drops some. The sample yields some 250,000 clones, 88% seen once. Material for sequencing was peripheral blood. These receptor sequences come from a woman in her thirties or forties who had recovered from COVID-19.

V and J are TRBV11-2 and TRBJ2-5; 14 bases agree with TRBD2. Germline V lookup: CDR1 SGHAT, CDR2 FQNNGV. The CDR3 is 18 residues long. V was pared by 1 base and J by 5 bases, with 9 bases of the junction left unmatched. The CDR3 coding sequence is TGTGCCAGCAGCTTAGGGGGGACTAGCGGGAGTCGGTGGGAGACCCAGTACTTC. This encodes CASSLGGTSGSRWETQYF.

The rearrangement links TRBV25-1 to TRBJ2-3; maybe TRBD1 (5 bases). The CDR3 runs 14 residues. Germline CDR1 reads MGHDK; CDR2 reads SYGVNS. Deletions cut 5 bases from V and 1 base from J, with 10 bases between. The CDR3 is CASSPPRGTDTQYF. For the CDR3, the DNA is TGTGCCAGCAGTCCCCCCAGGGGCACAGATACGCAGTATTTT.

V usage is TRBV29-1 and J usage is TRBJ1-1; perhaps TRBD1 as D (6 bases). From germline, CDR1 is SQVTM and CDR2 ANQGSEA. CDR3 length: 10 residues. Trimming took off 7 bases at V and 10 bases at J, with 13 bases between the two ends. The CDR3 coding sequence is TGCAGCGGGGGGGGCAGCAGAGCTTTCTTT. Translated, it gives CSGGGSRAFF. Looking up the rest from reference TRBV29-1 and TRBJ1-1 gives the full variable domain: SAVISQKPSRDICQRGTSLTIQCQVDSQVTMMFWYRQQPGQSLTLIATANQGSEATYESGFVIDKFPISRPNLTFSTLTVSNMSPEDSSIYLCSGGGSRAFFGQGTRLTVV.

The rearrangement joins TRBV30 to TRBJ2-4, with a weak D call TRBD2 (5 bases). V gave up 0 bases and J gave up 9 bases, with 12 bases separating them. This CDR3 spans 13 amino acids. Germline lookup yields CDR1 GTSNPN and CDR2 SVGIG (reference sequence). The DNA for the CDR3 is TGTGCCTGGAGTGTACTCCTGGCGGGCATTCAGTACTTC. It encodes CAWSVLLAGIQYF.

The chain employs TRBV19 and TRBJ2-5, with 7 bases lining up with TRBD2. Unmatched junction bases numbered 11, after V lost 10 bases and J lost 0 bases. Germline V CDR1 and CDR2: LNHDA, SQIVND (reference sequence). This CDR3 has 15 residues. The DNA of the CDR3 is TGTGCCAAGACCTGGGGGGGACCCCACCAAGAGACCCAGTACTTC. Amino acids: CAKTWGGPHQETQYF.

The chain joins TRBV29-1 to TRBJ1-2, with D perhaps matching TRBD1 (6 bases). Germline CDR1 reads SQVTM; CDR2 reads ANQGSEA. Trimming shortened V by 7 bases and J by 2 bases, and 11 bases separated the two germline ends. The CDR3 has 12 residues. The CDR3, as DNA: TGCAGCGCACAGGGTACGAACTATGGCTACACCTTC. Residues: CSAQGTNYGYTF.

The chain joins TRBV4-2 to TRBJ2-2; 8 nucleotides agree with TRBD1. The germline V gene has CDR1 LGHNA and CDR2 YNFKEQ. The trim removed 4 bases at V and 8 bases at J, leaving 12 bases unmatched. The CDR3 covers 16 residues. In DNA, the CDR3 is TGTGCCAGCAGCCCCCGGGGGACAGGAAGGTCAGGGGAGCTGTTTTTT. Its protein is CASSPRGTGRSGELFF.

This clone occurred a few times. The CDR3 spells CASSQGPRGQGRENTEAFF. In DNA, the CDR3 is TGTGCCAGCAGCCAAGGTCCACGGGGACAGGGGCGGGAGAACACTGAAGCTTTCTTT. The chain carries TRBV3-1 (or the pseudogene TRBV3-2) and TRBJ1-1; 10 bases agree with TRBD1. Germline-derived CDR1 and CDR2 are LGHDT and YNNKEL (reference sequence). V shed 1 base, J shed 1 base, and the junction held 12 bases outside the gene matches. This CDR3 spans 19 amino acids.

The chain uses TRBV7-9 and TRBJ1-6; D ambiguous. The V end was cut by 10 bases, the J end by 5 bases, with 15 bases between. Germline lookup yields CDR1 SEHNR and CDR2 FQNEAQ (reference sequence). The CDR3 length is 14 residues. CDR3 DNA sequence: TGTGCCACCCCTGGGCGGGAGGATAATTCACCCCTCCACTTT. Translated, it gives CATPGREDNSPLHF.

V and J are TRBV29-1 and TRBJ1-1, with TRBD1 as a possible D gene (5 bases). Germline-derived CDR1 and CDR2 are SQVTM and ANQGSEA. The CDR3 length is 11 residues. V was clipped by 6 bases and J by 11 bases, with 16 bases between them. CDR3 nucleotides: TGCAGCGTCGCCGTGGGGGGTGAGGCTTTCTTT. It yields the protein CSVAVGGEAFF. The complete variable domain, with remaining parts taken from reference TRBV29-1 and TRBJ1-1, reads SAVISQKPSRDICQRGTSLTIQCQVDSQVTMMFWYRQQPGQSLTLIATANQGSEATYESGFVIDKFPISRPNLTFSTLTVSNMSPEDSSIYLCSVAVGGEAFFGQGTRLTVV.

The chain couples TRBV19 to TRBJ1-2; TRBD1 matches 9 bases. The germline V gene encodes CDR1 LNHDA and CDR2 SQIVND (reference sequence). The CDR3 length is 15 residues. With V trimmed by 4 bases and J by 8 bases, 11 bases remained unmatched. CDR3 region: CASSTTTGTGKGYTF. In nucleotides, the CDR3 is TGTGCCAGTAGTACAACTACCGGGACAGGGAAAGGCTACACCTTC.

This clone appeared once. In DNA, the CDR3 is TGTGCCAGCGTGAGCGGGAACTCCTACGAGCAGTACTTC. This codes for CASVSGNSYEQYF. V usage is TRBV3-1 (or the pseudogene TRBV3-2) and J usage is TRBJ2-7; TRBD2 matches 7 bases. V was clipped by 8 bases and J by 0 bases; unmatched bases: 4. The germline gives CDR1 LGHDT, CDR2 YNNKEL (reference sequence). The CDR3 spans 13 residues.

CDR3 in amino acids: CASSFCGWEGETQYF. The CDR3 DNA reads as TGTGCCAGCAGCTTTTGCGGGTGGGAGGGGGAGACCCAGTACTTC. This rearrangement joins TRBV12-1 to TRBJ2-5; the DNA was not used to check the table's D call, TRBD2. TRBV12-1 is described as a pseudogene. The CDR3 totals 15 residues.